These T cell receptor beta chains were read from a single sample in a study of T-cell memory formation after mild COVID-19. Via MiXCR, TCRdb re-called the 5' RACE reads, giving one row per CDR3 protein. The table lists 350,000 or so distinct CDR3 sequences, roughly 13% of them singletons, with about 22% in the top ten. Sequenced material: PBMCs or a T cell subset sorted from them (not recorded which). Receptor source: a man aged 18-30 years who had mild COVID-19 (a few samples of this study predate the infection). Cell type and time point are not known. Both conserved end residues are part of each CDR3. D genes are given only for firm matches. Clone size is shown for a subset of rows, as once, few, many or a class of expanded clone.

TRBJ1-6 | - | - | TRBV7-2 | CASSSDYSPLHF | TGTGCCAGCAGCTCCGACTATTCACCCCTCCACTTT
TRBJ2-3 | - | few | TRBV9 | CASSVEEGTSTDTQYF | TGTGCCAGCAGCGTAGAGGAAGGGACTAGCACAGATACGCAGTATTTT
TRBJ1-1 | TRBD1 | few | TRBV7-3 | CASSLRGGRGLLEAFF | TGTGCCAGCAGCTTACGAGGGGGCAGGGGGCTCCTTGAAGCTTTCTTT
TRBJ2-7 | - | - | TRBV27 | CASNLQGHYEQYF | TGTGCCAGCAATCTTCAGGGGCACTACGAGCAGTACTTC
TRBJ2-1 | - | - | TRBV6-2/TRBV6-3 | CASSHSIDRSSYNEQFF | TGTGCCAGCAGCCATTCAATCGACAGGAGCTCCTACAATGAGCAGTTCTTC
TRBJ2-5 | - | few | TRBV6-2/TRBV6-3 | CASINWSQETQYF | TGTGCCAGCATTAACTGGTCACAAGAGACCCAGTACTTC
TRBJ2-3 | - | - | TRBV5-5 | CASSFLTETDTQYF | TGTGCCAGCAGCTTCCTGACAGAGACAGATACGCAGTATTTT
TRBJ1-6 | TRBD1 | - | TRBV7-6 | CASRIGQGRNSPLHF | TGTGCCAGCAGGATAGGACAGGGGCGGAATTCACCCCTCCACTTT
TRBJ1-1 | TRBD1 | - | TRBV7-2 | CASSLWTGANTEAFF | TGTGCCAGCAGCTTATGGACAGGGGCGAACACTGAAGCTTTCTTT
TRBJ2-4 | - | - | TRBV4-2 | CASSQEGPPGGIQYF | TGTGCCAGCAGCCAAGAGGGCCCACCCGGGGGCATTCAGTACTTC
TRBJ2-3 | - | - | TRBV2 | CASSESPGTDTQYF | TGTGCCAGCAGTGAATCCCCTGGCACAGATACGCAGTATTTT